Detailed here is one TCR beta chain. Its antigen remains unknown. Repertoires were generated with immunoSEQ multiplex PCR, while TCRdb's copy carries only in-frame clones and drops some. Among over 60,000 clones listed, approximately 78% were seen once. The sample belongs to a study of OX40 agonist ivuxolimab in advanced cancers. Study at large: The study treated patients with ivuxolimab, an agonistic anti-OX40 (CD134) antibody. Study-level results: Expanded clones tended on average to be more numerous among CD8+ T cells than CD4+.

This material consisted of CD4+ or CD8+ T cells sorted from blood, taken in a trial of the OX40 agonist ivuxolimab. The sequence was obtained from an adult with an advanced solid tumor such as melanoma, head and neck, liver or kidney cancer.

As DNA, the CDR3 is TGTGCCAGCCTCCGCGTCGGGGTGAACACTGAAGCTTTCTTT. Its translation is CASLRVGVNTEAFF. The chain carries TRBV21-1 and TRBJ1-1. TRBV21-1 is deemed a pseudogene. This CDR3 contains 14 residues.